The 7 T cell receptor beta chains below all came from one sample that was sequenced in a study of CD8 T cells in ankylosing spondylitis. TCRdb used MiXCR to reprocess the 5' RACE reads, holding one entry per CDR3 protein. The profile covers 240,000 or so distinct CDR3 sequences, with approximately 9% appearing a single time and approximately 6.3% taken by the ten largest. Sequenced material: blood, either unsorted or a sorted T cell fraction (not recorded which). These receptors originate from a male donor with ankylosing spondylitis or in good health (not recorded which).

This clonotype was seen repeatedly, ten times or more. The V gene is TRBV20-1, the J gene TRBJ2-5; TRBD1 matches 8 bases. Germline CDR1 and CDR2: DFQATT and SNEGSKA (reference sequence). The CDR3 extends over 13 amino acids. V was pared by 4 bases and J by 3 bases, with 4 bases of the junction left unmatched. CDR3 nucleotides: TGCAGTGCTACAGGGGGCAAGGAAGAGACCCAGTACTTC. Amino acid sequence: CSATGGKEETQYF.

This clonotype was seen at least ten times. The gene calls are TRBV7-8 and TRBJ2-3; unclear D gene. Germline V gives CDR1 SGHVS, CDR2 FQNEAQ. The ends were cut back, 1 base at V and 1 base at J, with 9 bases in the middle. The CDR3 runs to 15 residues. The CDR3 coding sequence is TGTGCCAGCAGCTTAGGACTTAGCCGCACAGATACGCAGTATTTT. Its translation is CASSLGLSRTDTQYF.

Remarks on this clonotype: A much larger clone lies one base from this, so it may be a read error. The chain links TRBV20-1 to TRBJ2-1; D gene uncertain. Trimming shortened V by 8 bases and J by 8 bases, and 13 bases separated the two germline ends. The CDR3 is 11 amino acids. Germline assignment: CDR1 DFQATT and CDR2 SNEGSKA (reference sequence). DNA of the CDR3: TGCAGTCCCAGGCAGGCATATGAGCAGTTCTTC. Amino acids: CSPRQAYEQFF.

This clonotype was found many times. The gene calls are TRBV5-1 and TRBJ1-5, with 10 bases lining up with TRBD1. Trimming took 4 bases from V and 5 from J; bases not matched to a gene: 3. CDR3 size: 14 residues. Germline CDR1 is SGHRS and CDR2 is YFSETQ. The CDR3, as DNA: TGCGCCAGCAGCGTGGGGACAGGGGATCAGCCCCAGCATTTT. Translating it yields CASSVGTGDQPQHF.

The rearrangement links TRBV9 to TRBJ2-3; D call uncertain. V was clipped by 0 bases and J by 3 bases, with 11 bases between them. Germline assignment: CDR1 SGDLS and CDR2 YYNGEE. The CDR3 covers 15 residues. As DNA, the CDR3 is TGTGCCAGCAGCGTAGCTCCCATTGGAACAGATACGCAGTATTTT. Translated: CASSVAPIGTDTQYF.

This clonotype was detected many times. The gene calls are TRBV7-9 and TRBJ2-7; 11 nucleotides line up with TRBD2. The CDR3 extends over 15 amino acids. J gave up 5 bases and V 6 bases, and 9 bases lay outside the gene matches. Germline V CDR1 and CDR2: SEHNR, FQNEAQ (reference sequence). The CDR3 here is CASSILAGGPDEQYF. The CDR3 nucleotides are TGTGCCAGCAGTATATTAGCGGGGGGGCCGGACGAGCAGTACTTC.

This chain connects TRBV5-5 to TRBJ1-2; no reliable D call. CDR3 length: 15 amino acids. Trimming cost V 0 bases and J 1 base, with 10 bases left between them. The germline V gene has CDR1 SGHKS and CDR2 YYEKEE (reference sequence). The CDR3 DNA sequence: TGTGCCAGCAGCTTGGACCCAGTTTATAACTATGGCTACACCTTC. Protein: CASSLDPVYNYGYTF. The full variable domain, rest sourced from reference TRBV5-5 and TRBJ1-2, is DAGVTQSPTHLIKTRGQQVTLRCSPISGHKSVSWYQQVLGQGPQFIFQYYEKEERGRGNFPDRFSARQFPNYSSELNVNALLLGDSALYLCASSLDPVYNYGYTFGSGTRLTVV.